This T cell receptor beta chain was obtained from a study of breast tumors, draining lymph nodes, adjacent tissues. General observations from the study: Findings are consistent with lymph node origin and intratumoral expansion of most tumor T cells.

This CDR3 has 15 amino acids. V was clipped by 1 base and J by 6 bases; unmatched bases: 6. The germline V gene has CDR1 LGHNA and CDR2 YSLEER. TCRdb passed the multiplex PCR reads through MiXCR, listing each CDR3 protein once. The data contain some 85,000 distinct CDR3 sequences, around 28% of them singletons. Breast cancer patients provided tissue from their axillary draining lymph nodes. To note about this clonotype: The target antigen is unknown. This may be a read error: a much more frequent sequence differs by one nucleotide.

Source material: axillary lymph node tissue. The clonotype originates from a female donor with breast cancer. Some clones in this sample may be carry-over from other donors' samples. This chain uses TRBV4-3 with TRBJ2-1; TRBD2 matches 7 bases. CDR3 in amino acids: CASSQGRRESNEQFF. For the CDR3, the DNA is TGCGCCAGCAGCCAAGGCCGGCGGGAGAGCAATGAGCAGTTCTTC.